Following are 18 T cell receptor beta chains from one sample sequenced in a study of blood T cell repertoires in COVID-19. Generated by immunoSEQ multiplex PCR, the TCRdb table keeps only in-frame clones and is missing some. The sample contains roughly 340,000 clones, 90% to 95% of which appear only once. Material for sequencing was peripheral blood. These receptors were taken from a young woman who had recovered from COVID-19.

V gene TRBV10-3 combines with J gene TRBJ2-1, with D perhaps matching TRBD2 (5 bases). The CDR3 extends over 13 amino acids. Deletions cut 11 bases from V and 5 bases from J, with 16 bases between. CDR1 and CDR2 from the germline V gene are ENHRY and SYGVKD. CDR3 sequence: CAVGRNPDNEQFF. CDR3 coding DNA: TGTGCCGTTGGGAGAAATCCAGACAATGAGCAGTTCTTC.

The V and J genes are TRBV5-5 and TRBJ2-1; 7 nucleotides agree with TRBD2. The germline gives CDR1 SGHKS, CDR2 YYEKEE (reference sequence). The CDR3 has 16 residues. With V trimmed by 1 base and J by 2 bases, 6 bases remained unmatched. The CDR3 coding sequence is TGTGCCAGCAGCTTGCTGGCGGGAGTACCCTACAATGAGCAGTTCTTC. Residues: CASSLLAGVPYNEQFF.

The chain has TRBV28 and TRBJ1-6; the D gene is possibly TRBD1 (5 bases). Trimming stripped 6 bases from V and 5 bases from J, with 14 bases between. The CDR3 extends over 15 amino acids. The germline CDR1 and CDR2 sequences are MDHEN and SYDVKM. The DNA for the CDR3 is TGTGCCAGCAGACTTAAGACAGACCATAATTCACCCCTCCACTTT. Protein sequence: CASRLKTDHNSPLHF.

This chain joins TRBV3-1 (or the pseudogene TRBV3-2) and TRBJ1-4; 11 bases fit TRBD1. There are 14 residues in the CDR3. Germline V gene lookup returns CDR1 LGHDT and CDR2 YNNKEL (reference sequence). The ends lost 4 bases at V and 7 bases at J; junction bases unmatched: 2. The CDR3: CASSRDRGGEKLFF. The CDR3 DNA sequence: TGTGCCAGCAGCCGGGACAGGGGGGGTGAAAAACTGTTTTTT.

J is TRBJ2-4 and V is TRBV29-1; 8 bases align to TRBD1. Germline CDR1 SQVTM, CDR2 ANQGSEA. V lost 0 bases, J lost 5 bases, and 3 bases stayed unmatched. The CDR3 runs to 14 residues. CDR3 DNA sequence: TGCAGCGTTGAAGATAGGACAGGGCAAAACATTCAGTACTTC. Translating gives CSVEDRTGQNIQYF.

The rearrangement links TRBV19 to TRBJ1-6, with 11 bases fitting TRBD1. The V segment lost 5 bases and the J segment 10 bases; nucleotides outside the gene matches: 7. The germline gives CDR1 LNHDA, CDR2 SQIVND (reference sequence). The CDR3 sequence is 15 residues long. CDR3 residues: CASSPPGTGGSPLHF. CDR3 in DNA: TGTGCCAGTAGTCCCCCCGGGACAGGGGGATCACCCCTCCACTTT.

The genes are TRBV19 and TRBJ1-3; 7 bases line up with TRBD1. The germline gives CDR1 LNHDA, CDR2 SQIVND (reference sequence). This CDR3 is 15 amino acids long. V gave up 4 bases and J gave up 4 bases; unmatched junction bases: 7. CDR3 amino acids: CASSRGGAEGNTIYF. For the CDR3, the DNA is TGTGCCAGTAGTAGAGGGGGCGCGGAAGGAAACACCATATATTTT.

The chain has TRBV4-3 and TRBJ2-3, with 7 bases identical to TRBD2. V was pared by 5 bases and J by 4 bases, with 12 bases of the junction left unmatched. The CDR3 covers 16 residues. Germline CDR1 reads LGHNA; CDR2 reads YSLEER. The CDR3 spells CASSFLSGVGADTQYF. In nucleotides, the CDR3 is TGCGCCAGCAGCTTTCTAAGCGGGGTGGGCGCAGATACGCAGTATTTT.

The chain has TRBV19 and TRBJ1-2; D uncertain. CDR1 LNHDA and CDR2 SQIVND come from the germline V gene (reference sequence). V was shortened by 3 bases and J by 0 bases, with 5 bases between the two germline ends. CDR3 size: 13 residues. The CDR3 protein is CASSIESNYGYTF. CDR3 nucleotides: TGTGCCAGTAGTATTGAGTCTAACTATGGCTACACCTTC.

This clone is a singleton in its sample. The genes are TRBV5-6 and TRBJ1-1; 7 bases are a match to TRBD1. The CDR3 covers 14 residues. CDR1 is SGHDT, CDR2 YYEEEE, per germline. V dropped 4 bases and J dropped 0; count of bases not matched to a gene: 3. The CDR3 bases are TGTGCCAGCAGCCAGGGGGGTATGAACACTGAAGCTTTCTTT. Translating gives CASSQGGMNTEAFF.

The chain links TRBV6-6 to TRBJ1-1; TRBD1 aligns across 9 bases. The CDR3 contains 13 residues. CDR1 is MNHNY and CDR2 is SVGAGI in the germline V gene (reference sequence). With V trimmed by 8 bases and J by 10 bases, 11 bases remained unmatched. CDR3 sequence (DNA): TGTGCCAGCGGACACACAGGGGGCGGTGGAGCTTTCTTT. Translated: CASGHTGGGGAFF.

This clone was detected once. The gene calls are TRBV9 and TRBJ2-3; a possible D gene is TRBD2 (6 bases). There are 14 residues in the CDR3. The V gene lost 0 bases and the J gene lost 4 bases, with 9 bases spanning the gap. The germline V gene encodes CDR1 SGDLS and CDR2 YYNGEE. Written as DNA, the CDR3 is TGTGCCAGCAGCGTAGCGGGAGCTTCAGATACGCAGTATTTT. Protein: CASSVAGASDTQYF.

This sequence joins TRBV12-5 and TRBJ2-3; D gene ambiguous. The V and J ends lost 11 bases and 2 bases respectively, with 8 bases between them. Looked up from germline, CDR1 is LGHNT and CDR2 is FRNRAP. The CDR3 spans 11 residues. CDR3 in DNA: TGTGCTGACTCGATCACAGATACGCAGTATTTT. As protein: CADSITDTQYF.

The rearrangement joins TRBV9 to TRBJ2-3; 9 bases map to TRBD2. The CDR3 has 16 amino acids. V lost 0 bases to trimming and J lost 0 bases; unmatched junction nucleotides: 2. Looked up from germline, CDR1 is SGDLS and CDR2 is YYNGEE. CDR3 nucleotides: TGTGCCAGCAGCGTAGTTACTAGCGGGAGCACAGATACGCAGTATTTT. Its protein product is CASSVVTSGSTDTQYF.

The V call is TRBV6-1, the J call TRBJ2-7; D perhaps matches TRBD1 (6 bases). Trimming took off 4 bases at V and 3 bases at J, with 19 bases between the two ends. The CDR3 contains 16 residues. The germline V gene encodes CDR1 MNHNS and CDR2 SASEGT. This CDR3 reads CASSAAARDTHYEQYV. The DNA for the CDR3 is TGTGCCAGCAGTGCAGCGGCGAGGGACACCCACTACGAGCAGTACGTC.

V gene TRBV11-3 combines with J gene TRBJ2-5, with D perhaps matching TRBD2 (6 bases). The germline V gene encodes CDR1 SGHNT and CDR2 YENEEA. Trimming stripped 4 bases from V and 2 bases from J, with 17 bases between. CDR3 size: 16 residues. DNA of the CDR3: TGTGCCAGCAGCTACTGGGGACTCCGCACACAAGAGACCCAGTACTTC. The encoded protein is CASSYWGLRTQETQYF. Complete variable domain (other parts from reference TRBV11-3 and TRBJ2-5): EAGVVQSPRYKIIEKKQPVAFWCNPISGHNTLYWYLQNLGQGPELLIRYENEEAVDDSQLPKDRFSAERLKGVDSTLKIQPAELGDSAVYLCASSYWGLRTQETQYFGPGTRLLVL.

This clone appeared once. This chain connects TRBV30 to TRBJ2-2; D ambiguous. The CDR3 is 14 residues long. Per the germline V gene, CDR1 is GTSNPN and CDR2 is SVGIG (reference sequence). V lost 7 bases and J lost 0, with 12 bases in between. CDR3 in DNA: TGTGCCTTGCCCGGGTCCTCGAACACCGGGGAGCTGTTTTTT. Encoded protein: CALPGSSNTGELFF.

The chain links TRBV7-2 to TRBJ1-1; D unclear. Trimming took off 5 bases at V and 6 bases at J, with 22 bases between the two ends. The CDR3 consists of 16 residues. Germline V lookup: CDR1 SGHTA, CDR2 FQGNSA. CDR3 bases: TGTGCCAGCAGCCTCCACCTCACCGGGAGGATCGCTGAAGCTTTCTTT. It translates to CASSLHLTGRIAEAFF.